The rows below give T cell receptor beta chains drawn from one sample of a study of T cells in Graves' hyperthyroidism and ophthalmopathy. TCRdb independently ran MiXCR on the multiplex PCR reads; one entry per CDR3 protein. The sample carries hundreds of thousands of distinct CDR3 sequences, approximately 36% recorded once. Specimen: blood. The receptors derive from a woman in her thirties or forties with Graves' hyperthyroidism. Each CDR3 is given with its conserved first and last residue. The order of the fields is D gene, clone size, J gene, V gene, CDR3 protein, CDR3 DNA. D genes are given only for firm matches. Not all rows give a size; the values are once, few, many and, for expanded clones, a class.

>-|few|TRBJ2-2|TRBV7-2
CASSSLVTGELFF
TGTGCCAGCAGCTCATTGGTCACCGGGGAGCTGTTTTTT
>-|-|TRBJ2-6|TRBV5-1
CASSFEGAGANVLTF
TGCGCCAGCAGCTTTGAGGGGGCTGGGGCCAACGTCCTGACTTTC
>-|many|TRBJ1-1|TRBV7-3
CASSLMGGRGNTEAFF
TGTGCCAGCAGCTTAATGGGGGGTAGAGGGAACACTGAAGCTTTCTTT
>TRBD2|-|TRBJ2-5|TRBV7-2
CASSPQLAGQETQYF
TGTGCCAGCAGCCCTCAGTTAGCGGGCCAAGAGACCCAGTACTTC
>-|-|TRBJ1-1|TRBV6-2/TRBV6-3
CASSYSNVIEAFF
TGTGCCAGCAGTTACTCGAACGTGATCGAAGCTTTCTTT
>-|many|TRBJ2-5|TRBV5-5
CASSLHITGLSRRETQYF
TGTGCCAGCAGCTTGCATATTACGGGGCTGAGTCGCCGCGAGACCCAGTACTTC
>-|-|TRBJ2-7|TRBV7-2
CASSPRSGPHKQYF
TGTGCCAGCTCACCACGGTCGGGGCCCCACAAGCAGTACTTC
>TRBD1|many|TRBJ2-2|TRBV10-3
CAISPGTGNTGELFF
TGTGCCATCAGTCCCGGGACAGGCAACACCGGGGAGCTGTTTTTT
>-|-|TRBJ1-5|TRBV5-1
CASTEDGGGQPQHF
TGCGCCAGCACCGAAGACGGAGGCGGTCAGCCCCAGCATTTT
>-|many|TRBJ2-5|TRBV20-1
CSAPPGGSAQTQYF
TGCAGTGCTCCCCCCGGGGGCTCTGCACAGACCCAGTACTTC